This TCR beta chain came from a study of early T cells in non-severe SARS-CoV-2 infection (TCRdb year 2021). Looking at the study overall: Bulk RNA from unsorted whole blood was used for TCR sequencing, so alpha and beta chains could not be paired. The research as a whole found: Matching against VDJdb was skewed toward anti-spike CD8 responses, likely underestimated virus-specific expansions, and missed private and CD4 specificities.

Receptors were amplified or captured by 5' RACE. Sequencing used a NextSeq 500. The TCR library protocol attached unique molecular identifiers to individual cDNA molecules to correct for sequencing error and PCR bias. Both TCR alpha and beta chains were sequenced, and tight co-correlation was observed between alpha and beta sequence abundances in each sample. From the authors' description of their analysis: Decombinator V4 was used to perform V gene, J gene and CDR3 annotation of TCR sequences. Expanded TCRs were defined as changing significantly between any two time points under a Poisson model with p below 0.0001. Abundances of TCRs were expressed as counts per million after normalisation to the total number of TCRs sequenced in each sample. TRAV1-2 paired with TRAJ12, TRAJ20 or TRAJ33 defined MAIT TCRs, while TRAV10 paired with TRAJ18 defined iNKT TCRs. A search of VDJdb, accessed on 1 November 2021, was run for TCRs annotated to CMV, EBV and SARS-CoV-2, with TCRs annotated for multiple antigens excluded. TCRdb reran the public reads through fastp at Q25 and MiXCR, keeping productive beta chains. When rows share a CDR3 protein, they turn into one entry using the most common DNA and genes. TCRdb, not the original authors, processed these V and J calls. The sample contains about 56,000 distinct CDR3 sequences, about 15% of them found a single time. About 4% of the sample belongs to the ten largest clones.

This was a case-control study nested in a cohort of healthcare workers in London, UK, who had nasopharyngeal swab PCR tests and blood samples taken every week. Healthcare workers were enrolled in the week of the UK lockdown, from 23 to 31 March 2020, and were followed every week for up to roughly 16 weeks. The trim is 3 bases for V and 4 bases for J, with a gap of 16 bases between the germline ends. The CDR3 runs 17 residues from the cysteine to the phenylalanine. Solely the CDR3 DNA is kept, with 51 bases framed from the first base. CDR1 LGHDT and CDR2 YNNKEL were looked up in the germline V gene (reference sequence). This clonotype was seen repeatedly, ten times or more. Its specific antigen is unknown. No much larger clone is present one base from it, and per-base qualities are unavailable.

The sequences come from whole blood, collected at baseline. Rearrangement joined TRBV3-1 to TRBJ2-6; TRBD1 might be the D gene, on 5 matching bases. This clonotype was sampled from an adult who was a healthcare worker with PCR-confirmed SARS-CoV-2 infection or an uninfected control (not recorded which). The CDR3 protein is CASSQWGEATGANVLTF. The DNA is TGTGCCAGCAGCCAGTGGGGCGAAGCGACAGGGGCCAACGTCCTGACTTTC. With the portions outside the CDR3 filled from the reference TRBV3-1 and TRBJ2-6 genes, the complete variable region becomes DTAVSQTPKYLVTQMGNDKSIKCEQNLGHDTMYWYKQDSKKFLKIMFSYNNKELIINETVPNRFSPKSPDKAHLNLHINSLELGDSAVYFCASSQWGEATGANVLTFGAGSRLTVL.